What follows are 29 T cell receptor beta chains derived from one specimen sequenced in a study of T cell repertoires in cytomegalovirus infection. TCRdb used MiXCR to reprocess the reads, holding one entry per CDR3 protein. The top ten clones hold roughly 90% of a sample with roughly 49,000 distinct CDR3 sequences, about a fifth of them seen once. These TCRs are of unknown antigen specificity. The source material was CD8+ T cells from cultured PBMCs, sampled from culture after CMV antigen stimulation. These receptor sequences come from a human donor in good health (CMV status not recorded). Some clones in this sample may be carry-over from other donors' samples.

As regards this clonotype: An end of the junction differs from the germline gene, which may be a read error. CDR3 amino acids: CASCYLDNSYNEQFF. The CDR3 bases are TGTGCCAGCTGTTATTTAGACAACTCCTACAATGAGCAGTTCTTC. V is TRBV6-2 or TRBV6-3 and J is TRBJ2-1; D unclear. Germline V gene lookup returns CDR1 MNHEY and CDR2 SVGEGT. This CDR3 spans 15 amino acids.

The DNA for the CDR3 is TGTGCCAGCAGCCAAGATCGAACCGGTGGAGCTTACGAGCAGTACTTC. It yields the protein CASSQDRTGGAYEQYF. The chain joins TRBV4-2 to TRBJ2-7; D is unresolved. Germline V gene data show CDR1 as LGHNA and CDR2 as YNFKEQ. The CDR3 contains 16 residues. Trimming removed 0 bases at V and 4 bases at J, with 16 bases between.

This clonotype was seen more than once but under ten times. The genes are TRBV12-3 or TRBV12-4 and TRBJ2-1, with D perhaps given as TRBD1 or TRBD2 (7 bases each). There are 16 residues in the CDR3. Trimming took off 4 bases at V and 5 bases at J, with 18 bases between the two ends. The CDR3, as DNA: TGTGCCAGCAGTTCCCCAGGGGGGGGGGCTGACAATGAGCAGTTCTTC. This codes for CASSSPGGGADNEQFF.

This sequence joins TRBV6-1 and TRBJ2-7; 10 bases agree with TRBD2. Germline loops: CDR1 MNHNS, CDR2 SASEGT. J gave up 6 bases and V 8 bases, and 13 bases lay outside the gene matches. The CDR3 sequence is 15 residues long. The CDR3 is CASGGSGTSVGEQYF. The CDR3, as DNA: TGTGCCAGCGGCGGCTCCGGGACTAGCGTTGGCGAGCAGTACTTC.

The chain is built from TRBV24-1 and TRBJ1-3, with D perhaps matching TRBD1 (5 bases). V was trimmed by 5 bases and J by 1 base, leaving 11 bases between them. CDR1 is KGHDR and CDR2 is SFDVKD in the germline V gene. The CDR3 spans 15 residues. Here the CDR3 reads CATSGSRVSGNTIYF. The DNA for the CDR3 is TGTGCCACCAGTGGTTCCAGGGTTTCTGGAAACACCATATATTTT.

In this sample, this clonotype turned up a few times. The chain recombines TRBV9 with TRBJ2-1; no firm D call. V was cut by 0 bases and J by 2 bases, with 12 bases left in between. Germline-derived CDR1 and CDR2 are SGDLS and YYNGEE. The CDR3 is made up of 16 amino acids. CDR3 loop: CASSVDTSATYNEQFF. The CDR3 region has the DNA TGTGCCAGCAGCGTAGATACGAGCGCAACCTACAATGAGCAGTTCTTC.

This clonotype came up a few times. The rearrangement joins TRBV19 to TRBJ2-3, with 9 bases that match TRBD1. This CDR3 has 15 residues. Germline V gives CDR1 LNHDA, CDR2 SQIVND (reference sequence). J lost 2 bases, V lost 4 bases, and 4 bases had no gene match. CDR3: CASSTGQGYTDTQYF. For the CDR3, the DNA is TGTGCCAGTAGTACGGGACAGGGATACACAGATACGCAGTATTTT. Variable domain in full (rest from reference TRBV19 and TRBJ2-3): DGGITQSPKYLFRKEGQNVTLSCEQNLNHDAMYWYRQDPGQGLRLIYYSQIVNDFQKGDIAEGYSVSREKKESFPLTVTSAQKNPTAFYLCASSTGQGYTDTQYFGPGTRLTVL.

The gene calls are TRBV25-1 and TRBJ1-2; D perhaps matches TRBD1 (6 bases). This CDR3 region has 16 residues. Germline V gives CDR1 MGHDK, CDR2 SYGVNS. V was cut by 0 bases and J by 3 bases, with 14 bases left in between. DNA for the CDR3: TGTGCCAGCAGTGAATACATCAGGGGAGGCGACTATGGCTACACCTTC. Translating gives CASSEYIRGGDYGYTF.

The gene calls are TRBV19 and TRBJ2-3, with D perhaps matching TRBD2 (6 bases). Trimming stripped 4 bases from V and 6 bases from J, with 11 bases between. CDR3 length: 13 residues. Per germline, CDR1 LNHDA and CDR2 SQIVND (reference sequence). The CDR3 sequence: CASSTLLADTQYF. CDR3 sequence (DNA): TGTGCCAGTAGTACTCTACTAGCCGATACGCAGTATTTT.

The chain is built from TRBV4-1 and TRBJ1-3, with no clear D. Germline lookup yields CDR1 MGHRA and CDR2 YSYEKL. V was trimmed by 1 base and J by 2 bases, leaving 9 bases between them. CDR3 length: 15 residues. This CDR3 is CASSQVQSAGNTIYF. DNA of the CDR3: TGCGCCAGCAGCCAAGTCCAAAGCGCTGGAAACACCATATATTTT.

This chain links TRBV6-5 with TRBJ1-1; maybe TRBD1 (5 bases). The V gene's germline CDR1 is MNHEY and CDR2 SVGAGI. V dropped 6 bases and J dropped 2 bases, with 13 bases sitting between them. The CDR3 is 14 amino acids. The CDR3 bases are TGTGCCAGCAGCCTCCGGGGGGATAACACTGAAGCTTTCTTT. This gives the protein CASSLRGDNTEAFF.

The V call is TRBV7-9, the J call TRBJ1-6; maybe TRBD1 (6 bases). V dropped 5 bases and J dropped 0 bases, with 20 bases sitting between them. The CDR3 sequence is 19 residues long. Germline values: CDR1 SEHNR, CDR2 FQNEAQ (reference sequence). The CDR3 spells CASSQSPGGALSYNSPLHF. CDR3 coding DNA: TGTGCCAGCAGCCAATCTCCTGGGGGCGCGCTCTCCTATAATTCACCCCTCCACTTT.

The gene calls are TRBV7-2 and TRBJ2-1; D is uncertain. CDR3 length equals 10 residues. Trimming left V 3 bases short and J 8 bases short, with 2 bases between. Germline-derived CDR1 and CDR2 are SGHTA and FQGNSA. The DNA of the CDR3 is TGTGCCAGCAGCTTGTATGAGCAGTTCTTC. It codes for CASSLYEQFF.

This chain uses TRBV28 with TRBJ1-5, with D hard to call. V gave up 2 bases and J gave up 4 bases, with 6 bases separating them. Germline V gene data show CDR1 as MDHEN and CDR2 as SYDVKM. This CDR3 comprises 13 residues. The CDR3 bases are TGTGCCAGCAGTTTAAGACATAATCAGCCCCAGCATTTT. It yields the protein CASSLRHNQPQHF.

This clonotype was detected a few times. The CDR3 DNA is TGTGCCAGCAGTTTCGGGAGCGGGGGGTTAAATGAGCAGTTCTTC. This gives the protein CASSFGSGGLNEQFF. V usage is TRBV12-3 or TRBV12-4 and J usage is TRBJ2-1; 9 bases line up with TRBD2. With 3 bases clipped from V and 7 bases from J, the junction kept 7 bases outside the gene matches. This CDR3 spans 15 amino acids.

This clonotype appeared a few times. The J gene is TRBJ2-3, the V gene TRBV4-1, with 11 positions matching TRBD2. Germline CDR1 reads MGHRA; CDR2 reads YSYEKL. V shed 0 bases, J shed 7 bases, and the junction held 9 bases outside the gene matches. This CDR3 has 17 residues. The CDR3 loop is CASSQDLGASGRYTQYF. The CDR3 DNA reads as TGCGCCAGCAGCCAAGATCTAGGGGCTAGCGGGAGGTATACGCAGTATTTT.

This clonotype was seen a few times. The chain links TRBV7-6 to TRBJ2-1; D unclear. CDR3 size: 13 residues. Trimming removed 1 base from V and 10 bases from J, with 11 bases in between. Germline V gene data show CDR1 as SGHVS and CDR2 as FNYEAQ. The CDR3 reads CASSLGERWEQFF. CDR3 coding DNA: TGTGCCAGCAGCTTAGGAGAGAGGTGGGAGCAGTTCTTC. Full variable domain (rest looked up from reference TRBV7-6 and TRBJ2-1): GAGVSQSPRYKVTKRGQDVALRCDPISGHVSLYWYRQALGQGPEFLTYFNYEAQQDKSGLPNDRFSAERPEGSISTLTIQRTEQRDSAMYRCASSLGERWEQFFGPGTRLTVL.

The table lists this clonotype with a few counts. The chain links TRBV11-1 to TRBJ2-1; D is undetermined. The CDR3 totals 13 residues. The V and J ends lost 1 base and 6 bases respectively, with 7 bases between them. Per the germline V gene, CDR1 is SGHAT and CDR2 is FQDESV (reference sequence). CDR3 coding DNA: TGTGCCAGCAGCTTAGAATGGGGCAATGAGCAGTTCTTC. Translated, it gives CASSLEWGNEQFF.

This clonotype showed up just a few times. This chain joins TRBV14 and TRBJ1-3; D remains unclear. Trimming took 8 bases from V and 4 from J, leaving 9 bases between them. The CDR3 length is 12 residues. CDR1 and CDR2 (germline): SGHDN, FVKESK. This CDR3 reads CASATSGNTIYF. CDR3 DNA: TGTGCCAGCGCAACGTCCGGAAACACCATATATTTT.

The table lists this clonotype with a few counts. This rearrangement joins TRBV11-2 to TRBJ1-1; D is unresolved. This CDR3 region has 14 residues. The V gene lost 2 bases and the J gene lost 4 bases, with 11 bases spanning the gap. Germline-derived CDR1 and CDR2 are SGHAT and FQNNGV. CDR3 loop: CASSLRNSGTEAFF. CDR3 coding DNA: TGTGCCAGCAGCTTACGCAATTCTGGCACTGAAGCTTTCTTT.

This clonotype was observed a few times. The genes are TRBV7-6 and TRBJ2-6; D remains ambiguous. Trimming removed 4 bases at V and 1 base at J, with 17 bases between. Per the germline V gene, CDR1 is SGHVS and CDR2 is FNYEAQ. This CDR3 is 18 amino acids long. The CDR3 DNA sequence: TGTGCCAGCAGCTCGAGGACCTCCGCGTGGTCTGGGGCCAACGTCCTGACTTTC. Translated: CASSSRTSAWSGANVLTF.

This clonotype has more than one count but fewer than ten. V is TRBV6-5 and J is TRBJ2-3; 11 nucleotides agree with TRBD1. The CDR3 runs to 16 residues. V was pared by 4 bases and J by 5 bases, with 8 bases of the junction left unmatched. Per the germline V gene, CDR1 is MNHEY and CDR2 is SVGAGI. The CDR3 DNA sequence: TGTGCCAGCAGTTGGGCCTGGACAGGGGGCCAAGATACGCAGTATTTT. Translation gives CASSWAWTGGQDTQYF.

This clonotype has more than one count but fewer than ten. The chain joins TRBV5-4 to TRBJ2-1; 11 bases line up with TRBD1. Germline assignment: CDR1 SGHNT and CDR2 YYREEE (reference sequence). Unmatched junction bases numbered 5, after V lost 0 bases and J lost 3 bases. The CDR3 has 17 amino acids. The CDR3 loop is CASSLEGQGDLYNEQFF. CDR3 coding DNA: TGTGCCAGCAGCTTGGAGGGACAGGGGGACCTCTACAATGAGCAGTTCTTC.

This clonotype was recorded many times. The J gene is TRBJ2-1, the V gene TRBV6-2 or TRBV6-3; 15 bases match TRBD2. V shed 6 bases and J 2 bases; nucleotides not matched to a gene: 2. Germline CDR1 and CDR2: MNHEY and SVGEGT. The CDR3 loop spans 16 amino acids. The CDR3 reads CASSRTSGGAYNEQFF. In DNA form, the CDR3 reads TGTGCCAGCAGCCGGACTAGCGGGGGGGCCTACAATGAGCAGTTCTTC.

The rearrangement joins TRBV7-1 to TRBJ1-4; D remains ambiguous. TRBV7-1 qualifies as an ORF whose function is uncertain. The germline V and J ends were trimmed by 3 bases and 7 bases, with 12 bases remaining between them. CDR3 size: 14 residues. The CDR3 here is CASSSGVGREKLFF. DNA for the CDR3: TGTGCCAGCAGCTCTGGGGTTGGGCGTGAAAAACTGTTTTTT.

V usage is TRBV7-9 and J usage is TRBJ1-5; the D gene is possibly TRBD1 (6 bases). V gave up 1 base and J gave up 12 bases, with 25 bases separating them. Germline V lookup: CDR1 SEHNR, CDR2 FQNEAQ (reference sequence). This CDR3 region has 17 residues. The CDR3: CASSLEGSGAGWANQHF. CDR3 sequence (DNA): TGTGCCAGCAGCTTAGAGGGGTCGGGGGCAGGGTGGGCCAACCAGCATTTT.

The chain has TRBV7-6 and TRBJ1-5; unclear D gene. Trimming pared 1 base from V and 3 bases from J, leaving 16 bases between. Germline V CDR1 and CDR2: SGHVS, FNYEAQ. The CDR3 is made up of 17 amino acids. CDR3 sequence (DNA): TGTGCCAGCAGCTTAGTAATAGTCAAGTCGGCCAATCAGCCCCAGCATTTT. The encoded protein is CASSLVIVKSANQPQHF.

This chain links TRBV15 with TRBJ2-3, with 7 nucleotides matching TRBD1. V was clipped by 1 base and J by 6 bases; unmatched bases: 13. The CDR3 totals 17 residues. The V gene's germline CDR1 is LNHNV and CDR2 YYDKDF (reference sequence). CDR3 coding DNA: TGTGCCACCAGCAGAGGGGTGACAGGGTGGGTCGAGGATACGCAGTATTTT. It specifies CATSRGVTGWVEDTQYF.

The chain employs TRBV7-2 and TRBJ2-5; TRBD2 matches at 10 bases. Germline values: CDR1 SGHTA, CDR2 FQGNSA. V lost 2 bases and J lost 5; bases outside the gene matches: 11. This CDR3 has 17 residues. The chain's CDR3 is CASSLRRERGGGETQYF. CDR3 nucleotide sequence: TGTGCCAGCAGCTTACGAAGGGAGCGGGGGGGCGGGGAGACCCAGTACTTC.